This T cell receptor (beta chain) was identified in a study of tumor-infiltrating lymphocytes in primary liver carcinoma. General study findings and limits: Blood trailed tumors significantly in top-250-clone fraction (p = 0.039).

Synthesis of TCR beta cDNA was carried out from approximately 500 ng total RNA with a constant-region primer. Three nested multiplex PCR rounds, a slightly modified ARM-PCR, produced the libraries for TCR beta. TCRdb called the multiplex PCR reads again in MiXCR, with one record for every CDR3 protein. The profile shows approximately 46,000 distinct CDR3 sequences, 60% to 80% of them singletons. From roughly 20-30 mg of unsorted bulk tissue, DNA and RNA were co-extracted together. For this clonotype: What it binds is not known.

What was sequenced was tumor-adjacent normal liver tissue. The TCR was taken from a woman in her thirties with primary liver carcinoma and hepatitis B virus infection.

The CDR3 spells CALGELNTEAFF. In nucleotides, the CDR3 is TGTGCCCTAGGGGAACTGAACACTGAAGCTTTCTTT. The genes are TRBV30 and TRBJ1-1; tentative D call: TRBD1 (5 bases). The V and J ends lost 8 bases and 0 bases respectively, with 10 bases between them. The CDR3 length is 12 residues. Germline V gene lookup returns CDR1 GTSNPN and CDR2 SVGIG (reference sequence).